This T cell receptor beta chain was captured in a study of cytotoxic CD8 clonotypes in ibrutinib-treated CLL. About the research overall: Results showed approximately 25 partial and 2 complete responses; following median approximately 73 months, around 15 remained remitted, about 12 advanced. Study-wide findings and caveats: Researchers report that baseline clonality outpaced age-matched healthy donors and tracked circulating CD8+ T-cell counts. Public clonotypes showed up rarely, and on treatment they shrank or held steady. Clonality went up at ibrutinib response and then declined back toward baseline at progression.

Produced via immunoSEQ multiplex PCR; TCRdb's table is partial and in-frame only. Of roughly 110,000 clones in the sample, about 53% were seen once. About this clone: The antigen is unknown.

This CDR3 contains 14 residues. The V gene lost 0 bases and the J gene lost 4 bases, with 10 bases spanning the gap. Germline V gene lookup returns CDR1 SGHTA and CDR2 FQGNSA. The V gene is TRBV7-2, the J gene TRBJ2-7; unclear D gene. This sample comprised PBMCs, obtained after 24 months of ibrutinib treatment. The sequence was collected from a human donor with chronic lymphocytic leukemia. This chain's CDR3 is CASSLALGRYEQYF. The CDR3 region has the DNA TGTGCCAGCAGCTTAGCGCTTGGCAGGTACGAGCAGTACTTC.